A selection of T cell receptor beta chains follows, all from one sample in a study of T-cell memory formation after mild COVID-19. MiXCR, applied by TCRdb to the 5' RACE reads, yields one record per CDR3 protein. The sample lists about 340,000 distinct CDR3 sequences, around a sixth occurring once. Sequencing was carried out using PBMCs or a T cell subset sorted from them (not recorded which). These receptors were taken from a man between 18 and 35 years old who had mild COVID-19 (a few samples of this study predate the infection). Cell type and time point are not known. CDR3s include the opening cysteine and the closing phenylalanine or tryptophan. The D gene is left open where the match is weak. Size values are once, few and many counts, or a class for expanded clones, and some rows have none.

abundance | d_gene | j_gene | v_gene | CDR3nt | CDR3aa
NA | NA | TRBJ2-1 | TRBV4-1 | TGCGCCAGCAGCCGCACGCAGGGCGATGAGCAGTTCTTC | CASSRTQGDEQFF
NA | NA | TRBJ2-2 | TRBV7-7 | TGTGCTAGCAGCCCAGGACAGCGAACCGGGGAGCTGTTTTTT | CASSPGQRTGELFF
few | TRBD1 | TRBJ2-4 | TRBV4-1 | TGCGCCAGCAGCCCCGTACAGGGGGCACGCTTAGCCAAAAACATTCAGTACTTC | CASSPVQGARLAKNIQYF
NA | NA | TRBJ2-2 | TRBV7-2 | TGTGCCAGCAGCTTAGTAGGAGGGTTATCCGGGGAGCTGTTTTTT | CASSLVGGLSGELFF
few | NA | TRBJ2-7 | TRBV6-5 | TGTGCCAGCAGTCTCGGGCCGATGGGGTCCTACGAGCAGTACTTC | CASSLGPMGSYEQYF
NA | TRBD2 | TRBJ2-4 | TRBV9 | TGTGCCAGCAGCCCCCGGGGGGAGATAGCCAAAAACATTCAGTACTTC | CASSPRGEIAKNIQYF
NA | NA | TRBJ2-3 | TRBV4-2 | TGTGCCAGCAGCCAGGGTGGGGGTGACACAGATACGCAGTATTTT | CASSQGGGDTDTQYF
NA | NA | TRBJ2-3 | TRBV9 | TGTGCCAGCAGCAATATCGGGGGCCCCGATACGCAGTATTTT | CASSNIGGPDTQYF
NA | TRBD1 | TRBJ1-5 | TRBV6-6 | TGTGCCAGCAGCCGTCGAGCGACAGGGATGTTTGGCAATCAGCCCCAGCATTTT | CASSRRATGMFGNQPQHF
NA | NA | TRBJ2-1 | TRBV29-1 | TGCAGCGTTGAGTCCGCCTCCTACAATGAGCAGTTCTTC | CSVESASYNEQFF
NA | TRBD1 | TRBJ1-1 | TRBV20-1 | TGCAGTGCTAGAGGCCGCAGGGGGGCCACTGAAGCTTTCTTT | CSARGRRGATEAFF
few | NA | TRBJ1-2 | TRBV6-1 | TGTGCCAGCAGGCCGATCGATATATGGAATGACTTC | CASRPIDIWNDF
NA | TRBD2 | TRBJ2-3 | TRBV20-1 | TGCAGTGCAAAAAGCGGGGGGGCCGGAGATACGCAGTATTTT | CSAKSGGAGDTQYF
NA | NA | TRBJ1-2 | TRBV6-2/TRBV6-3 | TGTGCCAGCAGCGGGGAAGGCTACACCTTC | CASSGEGYTF
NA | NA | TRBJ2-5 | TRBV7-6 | TGTGCCAGCAGCTTCCAGCCGAAAGAGACCCAGTACTTC | CASSFQPKETQYF
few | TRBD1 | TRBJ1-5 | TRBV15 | TGTGCCACCAGCGCCAGAAGGGACAGCAACAATCAGCCCCAGCATTTT | CATSARRDSNNQPQHF
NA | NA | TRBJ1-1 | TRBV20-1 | TGCAGTGCTAGAGATCAGACGAACACTGAAGCTTTCTTT | CSARDQTNTEAFF
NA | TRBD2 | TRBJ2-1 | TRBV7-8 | TGTGCCACCCAAGGGAGAGCGGGGGCTTACAATGAGCAGTTCTTC | CATQGRAGAYNEQFF
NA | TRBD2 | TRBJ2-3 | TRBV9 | TGTGCCAGCAGCGTAGCTGACGGCGGGGGGGCAACAGATACGCAGTATTTT | CASSVADGGGATDTQYF
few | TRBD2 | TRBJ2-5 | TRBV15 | TGTGCCACCAGGCGAAGACTAGCGGATCAAGAGACCCAGTACTTC | CATRRRLADQETQYF
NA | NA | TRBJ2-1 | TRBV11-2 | TGTGCCAGCAGCTTAGGGAGGGACAGAAATTTATTCACCTACAATGAGCAGTTCTTC | CASSLGRDRNLFTYNEQFF
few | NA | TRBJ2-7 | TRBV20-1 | TGCAGTGCTAGAACCCGACAGACCTACGAGCAGTACTTC | CSARTRQTYEQYF
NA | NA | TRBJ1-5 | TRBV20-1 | TGCAGTGCTGGGCGCGGGGGCGGCAATCAGCCCCAGCATTTT | CSAGRGGGNQPQHF
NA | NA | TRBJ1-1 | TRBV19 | TGTGCCAGTACAGACTGGGACGGGGATCAAGGTGAAGCTTTCTTT | CASTDWDGDQGEAFF
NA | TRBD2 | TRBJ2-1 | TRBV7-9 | TGTGCCAGCAGCTTCCCCCTTAGCGGGCATCACAATGAGCAGTTCTTC | CASSFPLSGHHNEQFF
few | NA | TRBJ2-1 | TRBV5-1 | TGCGCCAGCAGCTTGGAAGTGAAACCGGGAGATGAGCAGTTCTTC | CASSLEVKPGDEQFF
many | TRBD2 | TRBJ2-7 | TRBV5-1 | TGCGCCAGCAGGGGACTAGCGGGGGGGAGTTACGAGCAGTACTTC | CASRGLAGGSYEQYF
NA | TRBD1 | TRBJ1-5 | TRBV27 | TGTGCCAGCAAGACAGGGGTCCAGCCCCAGCATTTT | CASKTGVQPQHF
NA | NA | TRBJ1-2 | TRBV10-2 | TGCGCCAGCAACAACAGGGCTGGCTACACCTTC | CASNNRAGYTF
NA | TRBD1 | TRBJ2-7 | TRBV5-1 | TGCGCCAGCAGTCCACCGGGACAGGGGGCGCGGGAGCAGTACTTC | CASSPPGQGAREQYF
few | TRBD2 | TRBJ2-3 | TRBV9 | TGTGCCAGCAGCGTTGCTAGCGGGGGAATGGATACGCAGTATTTT | CASSVASGGMDTQYF
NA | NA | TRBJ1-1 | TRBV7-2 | TGTGCCAGCAGCTCGCCCCCAGGGATTCGGGCTTTCTTT | CASSSPPGIRAFF
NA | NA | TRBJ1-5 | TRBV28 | TGTGCCAGCAGTTTTCCTCCCCTTCCAGGGGGCAATCAGCCCCAGCATTTT | CASSFPPLPGGNQPQHF
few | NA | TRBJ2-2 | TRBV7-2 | TGTGCCAGCAGCTCGCTCGTAGGGGCCACCGGGGAGCTGTTTTTT | CASSSLVGATGELFF
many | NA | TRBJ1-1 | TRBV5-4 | TGTGCCAGCAGCTGGAGGGAGGGATGGACCACTGAAGCTTTCTTT | CASSWREGWTTEAFF
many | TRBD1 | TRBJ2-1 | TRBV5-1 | TGCGCCAGCAGCTCGACAGGGGTTGAGGGCAATGAGCAGTTCTTC | CASSSTGVEGNEQFF
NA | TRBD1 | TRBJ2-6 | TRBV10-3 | TGTGCCATCAGTGGAGGGACAGCTAGCTCTGGGGCCAACGTCCTGACTTTC | CAISGGTASSGANVLTF
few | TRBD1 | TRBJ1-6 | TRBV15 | TGTGCCACCAGCGGCGGGGACAGGCCGCCTCCATCATATAATTCACCCCTCCACTTT | CATSGGDRPPPSYNSPLHF
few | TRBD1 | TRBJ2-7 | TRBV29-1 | TGCAGCGTCGCTCAGGGGGCATCCCTTATAGGCTACGAGCAGTACTTC | CSVAQGASLIGYEQYF
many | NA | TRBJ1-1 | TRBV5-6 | TGTGCCAGCAGCTGGGGGAAGGGCACTGAAGCTTTCTTT | CASSWGKGTEAFF
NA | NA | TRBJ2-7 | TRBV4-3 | TGCGCCAGCAGCCAGAGGCGGGGTGTTGCCTACGAGCAGTACTTC | CASSQRRGVAYEQYF
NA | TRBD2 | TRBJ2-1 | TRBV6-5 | TGTGCCGCCGGGGGGGCCAATGAGCAGTTCTTC | CAAGGANEQFF
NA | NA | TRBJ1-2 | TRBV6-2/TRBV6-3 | TGTGCCAGCAGTGAGGCTAACTATGGCTACACCTTC | CASSEANYGYTF
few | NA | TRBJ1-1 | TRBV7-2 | TGTGCCAGCAGCTCCTACGGGACGGCGAACACTGAAGCTTTCTTT | CASSSYGTANTEAFF
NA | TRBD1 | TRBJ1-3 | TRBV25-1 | TGTGCCAGCAGTACAGGGGTTGGAAACACCATATATTTT | CASSTGVGNTIYF
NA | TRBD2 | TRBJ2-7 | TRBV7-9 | TGTGCCAGCGGGACTAGCGGGACCTACGAGCAGTACTTC | CASGTSGTYEQYF
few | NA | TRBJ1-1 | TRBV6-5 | TGTGCCAGCACTTCGGGACATAAAAACACTGAAGCTTTCTTT | CASTSGHKNTEAFF
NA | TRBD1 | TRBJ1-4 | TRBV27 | TGTGCCAGCCAGGGGGTCCGAATGGGAACTAATGAAAAACTGTTTTTT | CASQGVRMGTNEKLFF
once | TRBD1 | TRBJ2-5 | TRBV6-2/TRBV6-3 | TGTGCCAGCAATCAGAAGACAGGGAAAGAGACCCAGTACTTC | CASNQKTGKETQYF
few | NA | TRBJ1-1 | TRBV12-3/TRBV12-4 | TGTGCCAGCAGAACCCGTCGACAGGACTCTAACACTGAAGCTTTCTTT | CASRTRRQDSNTEAFF
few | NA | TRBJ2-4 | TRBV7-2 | TGTGCCAGCAGCTCGGGACACGGAAACATTCAGTACTTC | CASSSGHGNIQYF
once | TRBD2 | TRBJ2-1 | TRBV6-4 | TGTGCCAGCAGTGACTCATCGAGCGGGGTTGCTGAGCAGTTCTTC | CASSDSSSGVAEQFF
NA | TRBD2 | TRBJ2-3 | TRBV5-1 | TGCGCCAGCAGCTTGGAGCGGGGGACTAAGGATACGCAGTATTTT | CASSLERGTKDTQYF
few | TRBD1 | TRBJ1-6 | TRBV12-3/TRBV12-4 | TGTGCCAGCACCCCAGGGGGCGAATCACCCCTCCACTTT | CASTPGGESPLHF
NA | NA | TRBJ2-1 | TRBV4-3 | TGCGCCAGCAGCCCAGTAAGTCTAGCAGCGGATAACTCCTACAATGAGCAGTTCTTC | CASSPVSLAADNSYNEQFF
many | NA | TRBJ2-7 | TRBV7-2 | TGTGCCAGCAGCTGGGGACTGGAATTCTACGAGCAGTACTTC | CASSWGLEFYEQYF
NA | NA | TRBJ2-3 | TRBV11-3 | TGTGCCAGCAGCTTAGGAGGGACGTCGGATACGCAGTATTTT | CASSLGGTSDTQYF